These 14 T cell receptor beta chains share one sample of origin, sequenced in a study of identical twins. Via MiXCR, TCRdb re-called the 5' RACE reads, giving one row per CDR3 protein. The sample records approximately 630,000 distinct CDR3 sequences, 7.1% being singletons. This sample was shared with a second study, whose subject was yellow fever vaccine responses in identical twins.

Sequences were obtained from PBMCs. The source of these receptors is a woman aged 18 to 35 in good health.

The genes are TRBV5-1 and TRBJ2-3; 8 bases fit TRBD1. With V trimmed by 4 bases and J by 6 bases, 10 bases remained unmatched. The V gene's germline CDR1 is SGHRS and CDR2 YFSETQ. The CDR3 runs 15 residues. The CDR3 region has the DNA TGCGCCAGCAGCCGGGACAGGCCCAACCGGGATACGCAGTATTTT. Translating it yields CASSRDRPNRDTQYF.

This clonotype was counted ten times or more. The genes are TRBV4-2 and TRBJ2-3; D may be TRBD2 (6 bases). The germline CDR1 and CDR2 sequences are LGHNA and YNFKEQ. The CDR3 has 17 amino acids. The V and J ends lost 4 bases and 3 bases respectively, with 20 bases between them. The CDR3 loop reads CASSLSWTGDLTDTQYF. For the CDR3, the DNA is TGTGCCAGCAGCCTATCTTGGACGGGGGATTTAACAGATACGCAGTATTTT.

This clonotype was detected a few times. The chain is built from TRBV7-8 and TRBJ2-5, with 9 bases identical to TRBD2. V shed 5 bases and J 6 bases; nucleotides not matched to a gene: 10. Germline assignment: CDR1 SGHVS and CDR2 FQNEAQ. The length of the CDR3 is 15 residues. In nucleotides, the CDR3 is TGTGCCAGCAGCGATAAAGCGGGAGGCGGAAAGACCCAGTACTTC. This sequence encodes CASSDKAGGGKTQYF.

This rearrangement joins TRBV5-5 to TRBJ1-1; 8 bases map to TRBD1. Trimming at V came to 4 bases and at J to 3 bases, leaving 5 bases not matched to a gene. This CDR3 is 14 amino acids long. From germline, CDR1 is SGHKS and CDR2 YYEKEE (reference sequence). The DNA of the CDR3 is TGTGCCAGCAGCACGGACAGGGAACACACTGAAGCTTTCTTT. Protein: CASSTDREHTEAFF.

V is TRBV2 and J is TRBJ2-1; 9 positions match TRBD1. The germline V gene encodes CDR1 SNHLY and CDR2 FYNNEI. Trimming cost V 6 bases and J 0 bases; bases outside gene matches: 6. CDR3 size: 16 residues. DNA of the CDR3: TGTGCCAGCAGAAACAGGGGGCCGAGCTCCTACAATGAGCAGTTCTTC. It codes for CASRNRGPSSYNEQFF.

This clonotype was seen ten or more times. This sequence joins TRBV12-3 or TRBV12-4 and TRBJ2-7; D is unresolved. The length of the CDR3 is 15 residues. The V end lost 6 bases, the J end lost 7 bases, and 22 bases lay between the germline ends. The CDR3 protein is CASSLSRAPLGEQYF. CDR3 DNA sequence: TGTGCCAGCAGCCTCTCCCGGGCCCCGCTGGGAGAGCAGTACTTC.

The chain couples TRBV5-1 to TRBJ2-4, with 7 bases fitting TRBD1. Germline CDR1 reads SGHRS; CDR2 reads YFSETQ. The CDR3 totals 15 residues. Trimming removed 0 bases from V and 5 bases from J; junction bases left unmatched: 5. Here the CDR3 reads CASSLGGQGENIQYF. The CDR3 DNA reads TGCGCCAGCAGCTTGGGTGGTCAGGGGGAAAACATTCAGTACTTC.

CDR3: CASSLYQALPQHF. CDR3 DNA sequence: TGTGCCAGCAGCTTATACCAGGCCCTCCCCCAGCATTTT. V usage is TRBV11-2 and J usage is TRBJ1-5; D not certain. The CDR3 loop spans 13 amino acids. Germline CDR1 and CDR2: SGHAT and FQNNGV. V was cut by 2 bases and J by 10 bases, with 12 bases left in between. Complete variable domain (other parts from reference TRBV11-2 and TRBJ1-5): EAGVAQSPRYKIIEKRQSVAFWCNPISGHATLYWYQQILGQGPKLLIQFQNNGVVDDSQLPKDRFSAERLKGVDSTLKIQPAKLEDSAVYLCASSLYQALPQHFGDGTRLSIL.

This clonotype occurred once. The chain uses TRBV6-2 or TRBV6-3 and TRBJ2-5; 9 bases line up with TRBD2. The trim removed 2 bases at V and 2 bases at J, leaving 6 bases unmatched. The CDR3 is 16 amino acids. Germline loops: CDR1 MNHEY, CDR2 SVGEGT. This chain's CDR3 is CASSYAGTSLQETQYF. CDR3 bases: TGTGCCAGCAGTTACGCCGGGACTAGCCTGCAAGAGACCCAGTACTTC.

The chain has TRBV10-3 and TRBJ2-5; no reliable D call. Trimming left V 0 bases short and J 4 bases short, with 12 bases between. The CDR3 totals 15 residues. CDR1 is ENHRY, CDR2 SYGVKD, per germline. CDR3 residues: CAISESGGFSETQYF. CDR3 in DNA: TGTGCCATCAGTGAGTCCGGTGGGTTCTCAGAGACCCAGTACTTC.

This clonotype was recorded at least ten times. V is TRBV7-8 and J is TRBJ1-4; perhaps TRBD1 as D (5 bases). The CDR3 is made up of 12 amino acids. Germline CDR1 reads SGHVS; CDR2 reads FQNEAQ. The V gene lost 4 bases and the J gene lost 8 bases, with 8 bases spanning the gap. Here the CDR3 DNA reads TGTGCCAGCAGCTCACAGGAAGAAAAACTGTTTTTT. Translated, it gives CASSSQEEKLFF.

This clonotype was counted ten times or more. The CDR3 region is CASSFGSLNYGYTF. The CDR3 nucleotides are TGTGCCAGCAGTTTCGGCAGCTTAAACTATGGCTACACCTTC. The chain couples TRBV12-3 or TRBV12-4 to TRBJ1-2; no reliable D call. V was trimmed by 3 bases and J by 2 bases, leaving 10 bases between them. This CDR3 is 14 amino acids long.

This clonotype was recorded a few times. CDR3 sequence: CASSSMRTSASTDTQYF. DNA of the CDR3: TGTGCCAGCAGTTCGATGAGGACTAGCGCAAGCACAGATACGCAGTATTTT. The chain links TRBV12-3 or TRBV12-4 to TRBJ2-3; 9 bases fit TRBD2. The CDR3 has 17 residues. V lost 4 bases, J lost 0 bases, and 8 bases stayed unmatched.

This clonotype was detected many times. CDR3 sequence (DNA): TGCGCCAGCAGCAAGAGCGATGAGCAGTTCTTC. Its protein product is CASSKSDEQFF. V is TRBV5-1 and J is TRBJ2-1; D remains unclear. Germline loops: CDR1 SGHRS, CDR2 YFSETQ. Trimming took off 4 bases at V and 8 bases at J, with 7 bases between the two ends. CDR3 length: 11 residues.